The clone carrying this T cell receptor (beta chain) was recorded a few times. The antigen is undetermined. The germline gene is not matched at one end of the junction; a read error may be the cause. This sample was taken from a study of blood T cells in healthy people across ages. The germline V gene has CDR1 LGHDT and CDR2 YNNKEL (reference sequence). The CDR3 is 15 amino acids. The use of a sample-barcoded 5' primer and a J-beta primer mix characterized a second PCR of roughly 6 to 11 cycles. Unique molecular identifiers of 12 random nucleotides labeled each cDNA. TCRdb fed the 5' RACE reads into MiXCR, producing one record per CDR3 protein. In the table there are hundreds of thousands of distinct CDR3 sequences, 45% to 70% of which are singletons. Broader study findings: Naive T cell percentage by flow cytometry tracked strongly with beta diversity. Underestimates were what the diversity estimates from one million T cells were considered to be. It was the long-lived donors that had more naive CD4+ cells and higher diversity than aged donors.

The clonotype originates from a man aged 35-49 years in good health. The chain recombines TRBV3-1 with TRBJ1-2; perhaps TRBD1 as D (6 bases). The sample was blood. This CDR3 is CASTQRGDGSHGYTF. In nucleotides, the CDR3 is TGTGCCAGCACCCAAAGGGGGGATGGGAGCCATGGCTACACCTTC.